The 2 T cell receptor beta chains in this list originate from one sample, sequenced in a study of regulatory T cells in long-lasting Graves disease (dated by TCRdb to 2020 to 2022). Libraries were prepared through multiplex PCR. Reads for this sample came from an Illumina HiSeq 4000. TCR beta libraries were built with iRepertoire HTBI primers and Arm-PCR amplification of CDR3 regions. The raw public reads went through TCRdb reprocessing: fastp at Q25, MiXCR clone calling, in-frame beta chains kept. Each entry merges the rows of one CDR3 protein and shows their most common DNA and genes. The sample table holds 350,000 to 550,000 distinct CDR3 sequences, of which 12% to 15% were seen once. The ten largest clones represent approximately 17% of the sample. In the paper's terms, the time point label means: newly diagnosed GD, antithyroid drugs for less than 3 months. For both TCR sequencing and RNA sequencing, RNA was extracted from PBMCs in TRIzol.

This sample was shared with a second study, whose subject was T cells in Graves' hyperthyroidism and ophthalmopathy.

Sequencing used peripheral blood mononuclear cells (PBMCs), obtained at new diagnosis, from a patient treated with antithyroid drugs. Receptors were obtained from a woman in her 50s with Graves disease. Donor details come from another sample of the same person, matched by shared clones.

This clonotype was detected many times. CDR3 amino acids: CASSPLGHEQYF. In nucleotides, the CDR3 is TGTGCCAGCAGTCCTCTAGGACACGAGCAGTACTTC. This chain joins TRBV7-9 and TRBJ2-7; D is unclear. CDR3 size: 12 residues. The ends were cut back, 6 bases at V and 5 bases at J, with 11 bases in the middle. The germline V gene encodes CDR1 SEHNR and CDR2 FQNEAQ (reference sequence).

This clonotype was detected once. The chain joins TRBV5-1 to TRBJ2-2; unclear D gene. This CDR3 region has 15 residues. Germline V CDR1 and CDR2: SGHRS, YFSETQ. Between the trimmed V and J ends, which lost 2 bases and 1 base, there was a span of 9 bases. The CDR3 region has the DNA TGCGCCAGCAGCTTCACACCTATGAACACCGGGGAGCTGTTTTTT. Translating gives CASSFTPMNTGELFF.